This paragraph reports one T cell receptor (beta chain). Its antigen is not known. Repertoires were generated with immunoSEQ multiplex PCR, while TCRdb's copy carries only in-frame clones and drops some. The data show about 1.5 million clones, roughly 96% seen once. The data were obtained in a study of shared clonotypes between healthy human individuals. Study outcomes and limitations: What limited the represented genetic and exposure-history diversity was the small number of donors.

Deletions cut 2 bases from V and 7 bases from J, with 14 bases between. Germline-derived CDR1 and CDR2 are SGHVS and FQNEAQ. CDR3 length equals 14 residues. In the CD4+ fraction, cells were divided into CD45RA+ naive and CD45RA-negative memory subsets. This chain connects TRBV7-8 to TRBJ2-5; D gene uncertain. Sample: naive CD4+ T cells sorted from blood. Regarding subset: CD45RA+ positively selected. This TCR was recovered from a man aged 30-40 years in good health. CDR3 amino acids: CASSLSPWSGTQYF. CDR3 nucleotides: TGTGCCAGCAGCTTAAGCCCCTGGTCTGGGACCCAGTACTTC. Combining the CDR3 with reference TRBV7-8 and TRBJ2-5 gives the whole variable domain GAGVSQSPRYKVAKRGQDVALRCDPISGHVSLFWYQQALGQGPEFLTYFQNEAQLDKSGLPSDRFFAERPEGSVSTLKIQRTQQEDSAVYLCASSLSPWSGTQYFGPGTRLLVL.